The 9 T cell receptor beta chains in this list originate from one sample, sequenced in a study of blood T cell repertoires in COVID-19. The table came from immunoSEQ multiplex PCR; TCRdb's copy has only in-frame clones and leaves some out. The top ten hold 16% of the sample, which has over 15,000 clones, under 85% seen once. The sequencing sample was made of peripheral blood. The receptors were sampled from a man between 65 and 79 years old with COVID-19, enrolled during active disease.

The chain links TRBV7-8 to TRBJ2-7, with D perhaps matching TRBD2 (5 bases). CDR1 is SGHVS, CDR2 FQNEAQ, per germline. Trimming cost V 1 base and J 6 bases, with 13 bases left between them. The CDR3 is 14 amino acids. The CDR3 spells CASSLEEASTEQYF. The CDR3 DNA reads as TGTGCCAGCAGCTTAGAGGAGGCTAGCACCGAGCAGTACTTC.

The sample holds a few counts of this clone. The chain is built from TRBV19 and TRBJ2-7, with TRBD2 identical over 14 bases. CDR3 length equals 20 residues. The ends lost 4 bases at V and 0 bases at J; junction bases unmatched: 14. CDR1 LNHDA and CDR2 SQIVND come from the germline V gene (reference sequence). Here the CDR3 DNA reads TGTGCCAGTAGTACCTTAACCGGGACTAGCGGGGGATACAGCTCCTACGAGCAGTACTTC. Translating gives CASSTLTGTSGGYSSYEQYF.

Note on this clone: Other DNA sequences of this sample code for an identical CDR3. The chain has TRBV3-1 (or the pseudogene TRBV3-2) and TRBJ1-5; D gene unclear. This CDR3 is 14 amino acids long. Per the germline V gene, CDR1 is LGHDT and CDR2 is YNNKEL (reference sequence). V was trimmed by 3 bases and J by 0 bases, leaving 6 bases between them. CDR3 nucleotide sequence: TGTGCCAGCAGCCAGGGAGGTAGCAATCAGCCCCAGCATTTT. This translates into CASSQGGSNQPQHF.

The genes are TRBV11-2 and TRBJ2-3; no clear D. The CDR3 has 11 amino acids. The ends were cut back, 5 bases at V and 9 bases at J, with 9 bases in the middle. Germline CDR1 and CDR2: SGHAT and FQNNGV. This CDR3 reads CASSHTTTQYF. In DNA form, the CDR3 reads TGTGCCAGCAGCCATACGACAACGCAGTATTTT.

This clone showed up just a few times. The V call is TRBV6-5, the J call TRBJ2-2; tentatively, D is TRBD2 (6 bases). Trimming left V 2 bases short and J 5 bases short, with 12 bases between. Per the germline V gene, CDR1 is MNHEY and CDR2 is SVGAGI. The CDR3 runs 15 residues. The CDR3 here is CASSYVAAATGELFF. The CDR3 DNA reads TGTGCCAGCAGTTACGTAGCGGCAGCAACCGGGGAGCTGTTTTTT.

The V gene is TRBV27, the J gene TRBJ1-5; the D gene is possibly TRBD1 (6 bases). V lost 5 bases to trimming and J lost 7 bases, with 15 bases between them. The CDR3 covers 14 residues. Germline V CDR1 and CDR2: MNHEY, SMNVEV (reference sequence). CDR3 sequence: CASSKQGLLQPQHF. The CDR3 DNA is TGTGCCAGCAGTAAACAGGGTCTACTCCAGCCCCAGCATTTT.

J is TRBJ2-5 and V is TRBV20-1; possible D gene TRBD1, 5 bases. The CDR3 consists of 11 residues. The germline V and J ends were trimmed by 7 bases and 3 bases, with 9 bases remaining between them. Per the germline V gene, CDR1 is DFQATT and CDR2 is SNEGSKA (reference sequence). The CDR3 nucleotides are TGCAGTGTGGAAGGGGAAGAGACCCAGTACTTC. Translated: CSVEGEETQYF.

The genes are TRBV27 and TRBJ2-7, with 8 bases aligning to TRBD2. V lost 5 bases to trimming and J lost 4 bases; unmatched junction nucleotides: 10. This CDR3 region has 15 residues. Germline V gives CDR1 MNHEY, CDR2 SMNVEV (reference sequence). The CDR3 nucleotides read TGTGCCAGCAGTCGGGGGGGATTAGCAACTTACGAGCAGTACTTC. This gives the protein CASSRGGLATYEQYF.

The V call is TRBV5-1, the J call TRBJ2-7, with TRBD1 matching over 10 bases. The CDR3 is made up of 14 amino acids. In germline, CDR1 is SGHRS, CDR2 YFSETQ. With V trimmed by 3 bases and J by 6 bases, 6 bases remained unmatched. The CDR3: CASSWSGTGVEQYF. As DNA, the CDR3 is TGCGCCAGCAGCTGGTCCGGGACAGGGGTCGAGCAGTACTTC. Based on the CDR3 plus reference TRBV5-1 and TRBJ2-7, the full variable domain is KAGVTQTPRYLIKTRGQQVTLSCSPISGHRSVSWYQQTPGQGLQFLFEYFSETQRNKGNFPGRFSGRQFSNSRSEMNVSTLELGDSALYLCASSWSGTGVEQYFGPGTRLTVT.